This entry describes one TCR beta chain. Its antigen is undetermined. The V and J ends lost 0 bases and 0 bases, in that order; junction bases with no gene match: 4. The CDR3 contains 18 residues. CDR1 SGHVS and CDR2 FQNEAQ come from the germline V gene. The sample belongs to a study of Ad26.COV2.S vaccination and SARS-CoV-2 variants. The study, taken as a whole, reports: It was reported that spike-specific CD8+ and CD4+ T cell responses were substantially broad after vaccination.

Treatment: roughly 18 received Ad26.COV2.S at low or high dose, single or two shots; about 5 received placebo; per-sample allocation not given. After the first vaccine or placebo injection, samples were drawn on day 63. Assay: immunoSEQ multiplex PCR; the TCRdb copy retains only in-frame clones and omits some. The sample shows roughly 240,000 clones, approximately 90% of them seen only once. The specimen was peripheral blood, collected in a trial of Ad26.COV2.S vaccine versus placebo. The chain carries TRBV7-8 and TRBJ1-6; TRBD1 agrees at 8 bases. This TCR was recovered from a person aged 18-65 years who received the Ad26.COV2.S COVID-19 vaccine or a placebo. The CDR3 bases are TGTGCCAGCAGCTTAGCCAGACAGGGGAGCTCCTATAATTCACCCCTCCACTTT. Its protein is CASSLARQGSSYNSPLHF.